These 6 T cell receptor beta chains originate from one sample sequenced in a study of blood T cells in healthy people across ages. PCR was performed a second time for about 6 to 11 cycles using a sample-barcoded 5' primer and a J-beta primer mix. TCRdb itself ran the 5' RACE reads through MiXCR, one entry per CDR3 protein. The table has more than 550,000 distinct CDR3 sequences, 20% to 25% seen once. Sequenced: blood. The origin of the receptors is a man between 65 and 85 years old in good health.

This clonotype was counted ten times or more. The chain links TRBV18 to TRBJ1-2; a possible D gene is TRBD1 (5 bases). CDR1 is KGHSH and CDR2 is LQKENI in the germline V gene. This CDR3 is built from 13 residues. The V end lost 2 bases, the J end lost 6 bases, and 10 bases lay between the germline ends. The DNA for the CDR3 is TGTGCCAGCTCACCATCGCAGGGCGATGGCTACACCTTC. It encodes CASSPSQGDGYTF.

A few counts support this clonotype. In DNA form, the CDR3 reads TGCATTGGGCGAACGAACACCGGGGAGCTGTTTTTT. This encodes CIGRTNTGELFF. The chain uses TRBV29-1 and TRBJ2-2; no firm D call. The CDR3 is 12 amino acids. Per the germline V gene, CDR1 is SQVTM and CDR2 is ANQGSEA.

This clonotype was recorded once. The CDR3 sequence is CASSKVKETQYF. In DNA, the CDR3 is TGTGCCAGTAGTAAGGTAAAAGAGACCCAGTACTTC. The chain has TRBV19 and TRBJ2-5, with unresolved D. V lost 4 bases and J lost 3, with 6 bases in between. The CDR3 contains 12 residues. The germline V gene encodes CDR1 LNHDA and CDR2 SQIVND (reference sequence).

This clonotype was observed at least ten times. The chain links TRBV6-5 to TRBJ1-6, with 7 bases fitting TRBD1. J lost 7 bases, V lost 1 base, and 4 bases had no gene match. The CDR3 is 15 amino acids. The germline CDR1 and CDR2 sequences are MNHEY and SVGAGI. CDR3 bases: TGTGCCAGCAGTTACTACGGGACAGTCAATTCACCCCTCCACTTT. This translates into CASSYYGTVNSPLHF.

The sample holds a few counts of this clonotype. The chain couples TRBV18 to TRBJ1-5; 8 nucleotides align to TRBD1. Trimming took 8 bases from V and 5 from J; bases not matched to a gene: 5. CDR1 and CDR2 (germline): KGHSH, LQKENI. This CDR3 comprises 13 residues. CDR3 residues: CASRQGMDQPQHF. CDR3 sequence (DNA): TGTGCCAGCCGACAGGGGATGGATCAGCCCCAGCATTTT. Together with reference TRBV18 and TRBJ1-5, the CDR3 gives the full variable domain: NAGVMQNPRHLVRRRGQEARLRCSPMKGHSHVYWYRQLPEEGLKFMVYLQKENIIDESGMPKERFSAEFPKEGPSILRIQQVVRGDSAAYFCASRQGMDQPQHFGDGTRLSIL.

About this clonotype: Mismatch with germline at one junction end may stem from a read error. The rearrangement joins TRBV5-1 to TRBJ1-1, with D possibly matching TRBD1 (5 bases). This CDR3 contains 18 residues. Germline values: CDR1 SGHRS, CDR2 YFSETQ. CDR3 in amino acids: CASSHKLQASGTNTEALF. The CDR3 DNA reads TGCGCCAGCAGCCATAAATTACAGGCTTCGGGGACGAACACTGAAGCTCTCTTT.